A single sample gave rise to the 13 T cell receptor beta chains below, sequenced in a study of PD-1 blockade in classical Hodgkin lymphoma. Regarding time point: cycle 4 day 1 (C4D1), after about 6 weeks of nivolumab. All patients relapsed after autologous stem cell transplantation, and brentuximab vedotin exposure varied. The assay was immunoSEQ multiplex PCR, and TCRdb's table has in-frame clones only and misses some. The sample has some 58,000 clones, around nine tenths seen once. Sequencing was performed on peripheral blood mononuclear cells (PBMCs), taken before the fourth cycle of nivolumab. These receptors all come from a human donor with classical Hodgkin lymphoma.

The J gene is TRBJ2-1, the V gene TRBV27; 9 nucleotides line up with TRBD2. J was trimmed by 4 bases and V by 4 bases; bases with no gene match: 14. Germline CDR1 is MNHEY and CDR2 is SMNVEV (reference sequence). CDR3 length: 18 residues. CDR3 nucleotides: TGTGCCAGCAGTTGGGGGCGGCGCGGGGGGGCCTTATACAATGAGCAGTTCTTC. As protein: CASSWGRRGGALYNEQFF.

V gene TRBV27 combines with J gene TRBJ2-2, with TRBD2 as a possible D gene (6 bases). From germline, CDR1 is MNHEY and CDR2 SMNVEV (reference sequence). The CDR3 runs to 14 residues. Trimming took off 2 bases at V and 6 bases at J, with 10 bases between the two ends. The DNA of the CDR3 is TGTGCCAGCAGTTTAATCGGGGGAGCCGGGGAGCTGTTTTTT. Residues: CASSLIGGAGELFF.

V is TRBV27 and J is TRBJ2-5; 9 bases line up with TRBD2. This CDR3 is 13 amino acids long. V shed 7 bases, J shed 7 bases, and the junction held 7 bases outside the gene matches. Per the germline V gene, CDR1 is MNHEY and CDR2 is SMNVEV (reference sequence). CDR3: CASKRGVAGTQYF. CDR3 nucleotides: TGTGCCAGCAAGCGGGGGGTGGCGGGGACCCAGTACTTC.

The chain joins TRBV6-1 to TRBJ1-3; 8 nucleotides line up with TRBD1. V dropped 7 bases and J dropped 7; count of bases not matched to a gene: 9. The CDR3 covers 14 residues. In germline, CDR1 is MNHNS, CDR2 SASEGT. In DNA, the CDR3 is TGTGCCAGCAAGGGGGACAGGTTGCGTAACACCATATATTTT. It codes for CASKGDRLRNTIYF.

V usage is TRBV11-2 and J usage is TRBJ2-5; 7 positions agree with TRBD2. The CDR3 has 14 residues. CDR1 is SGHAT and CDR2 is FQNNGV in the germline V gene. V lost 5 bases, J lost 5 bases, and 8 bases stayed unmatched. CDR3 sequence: CASSTPRELETQYF. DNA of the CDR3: TGTGCCAGCAGCACCCCGCGGGAGTTGGAGACCCAGTACTTC.

This chain's CDR3 is CASSSHRLAGTDTQYF. CDR3 DNA: TGTGCCAGCAGCTCTCATAGACTAGCGGGCACAGATACGCAGTATTTT. The rearrangement uses TRBV5-5 and TRBJ2-3; 9 bases map to TRBD2. Germline assignment: CDR1 SGHKS and CDR2 YYEKEE (reference sequence). Losses at the gene ends were 3 bases for V and 1 base for J; bases not matched to a gene: 6. The CDR3 contains 16 residues.

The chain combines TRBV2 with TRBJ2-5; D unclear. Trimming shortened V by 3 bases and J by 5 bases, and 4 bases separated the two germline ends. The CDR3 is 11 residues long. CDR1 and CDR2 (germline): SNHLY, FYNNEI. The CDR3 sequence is CASSDIETQYF. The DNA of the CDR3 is TGTGCCAGCAGTGATATTGAGACCCAGTACTTC.

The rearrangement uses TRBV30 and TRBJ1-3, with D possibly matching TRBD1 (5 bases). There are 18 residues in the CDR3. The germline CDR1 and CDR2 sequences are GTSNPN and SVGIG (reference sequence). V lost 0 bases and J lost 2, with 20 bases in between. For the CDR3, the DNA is TGTGCCTGGAGTGTAGACAGAGGCCCCACCGGTACTGGAAACACCATATATTTT. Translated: CAWSVDRGPTGTGNTIYF.

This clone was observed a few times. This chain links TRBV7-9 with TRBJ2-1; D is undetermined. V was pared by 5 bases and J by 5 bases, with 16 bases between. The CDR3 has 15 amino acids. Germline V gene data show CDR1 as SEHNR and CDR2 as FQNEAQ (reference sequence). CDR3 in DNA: TGTGCCAGCAGCCCCAGTCCTTTCAAGGACAATGAGCAGTTCTTC. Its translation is CASSPSPFKDNEQFF.

The CDR3 loop is CASSDGGQGNGYTF. The CDR3 nucleotides read TGTGCCAGCAGTGATGGGGGCCAGGGGAATGGCTACACCTTC. The chain is built from TRBV25-1 and TRBJ1-2; tentative D call: TRBD1 (6 bases). Looked up from germline, CDR1 is MGHDK and CDR2 is SYGVNS. Trimming took 3 bases from V and 6 from J, leaving 14 bases between them. This CDR3 has 14 amino acids.

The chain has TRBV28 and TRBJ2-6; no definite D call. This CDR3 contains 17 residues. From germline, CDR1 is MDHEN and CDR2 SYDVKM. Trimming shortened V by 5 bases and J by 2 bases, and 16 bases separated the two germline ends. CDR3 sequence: CASSQTPARPGANVLTF. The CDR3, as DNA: TGTGCCAGCAGTCAAACCCCCGCTCGTCCTGGGGCCAACGTCCTGACTTTC. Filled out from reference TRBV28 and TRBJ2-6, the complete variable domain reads DVKVTQSSRYLVKRTGEKVFLECVQDMDHENMFWYRQDPGLGLRLIYFSYDVKMKEKGDIPEGYSVSREKKERFSLILESASTNQTSMYLCASSQTPARPGANVLTFGAGSRLTVL.

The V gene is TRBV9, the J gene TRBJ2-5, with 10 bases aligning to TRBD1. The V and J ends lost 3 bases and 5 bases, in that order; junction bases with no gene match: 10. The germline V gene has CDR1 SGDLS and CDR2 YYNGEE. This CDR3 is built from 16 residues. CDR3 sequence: CASSGGDRGLRETQYF. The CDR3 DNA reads TGTGCCAGCAGCGGCGGGGACAGGGGACTTCGGGAGACCCAGTACTTC.

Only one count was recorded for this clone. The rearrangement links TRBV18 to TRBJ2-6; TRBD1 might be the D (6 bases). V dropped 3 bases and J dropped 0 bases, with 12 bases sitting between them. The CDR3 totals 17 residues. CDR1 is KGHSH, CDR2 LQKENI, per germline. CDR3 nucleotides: TGTGCCAGCTCACCGAGGGACACCCGCTCTGGGGCCAACGTCCTGACTTTC. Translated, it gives CASSPRDTRSGANVLTF.